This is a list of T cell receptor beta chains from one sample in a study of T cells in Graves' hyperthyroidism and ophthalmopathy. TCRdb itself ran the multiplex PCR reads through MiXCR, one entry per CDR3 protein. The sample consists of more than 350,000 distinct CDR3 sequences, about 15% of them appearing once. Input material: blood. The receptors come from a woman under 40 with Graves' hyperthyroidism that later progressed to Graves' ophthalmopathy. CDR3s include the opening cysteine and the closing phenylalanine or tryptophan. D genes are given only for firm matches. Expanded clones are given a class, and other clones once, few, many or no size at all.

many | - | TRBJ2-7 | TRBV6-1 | TGTGCCAGCAGAGGATTTCAAGGTCTGGGCGAGCAGTACTTC | CASRGFQGLGEQYF
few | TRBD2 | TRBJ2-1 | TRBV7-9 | TGTGCCAGCAGCTTTACTCTACTAGCGGGGGCGTACAATGAGCAGTTCTTC | CASSFTLLAGAYNEQFF
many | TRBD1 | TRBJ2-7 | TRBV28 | TGTGCCAGCAGGAACAGGGGGTCCCCCTACGAGCAGTACTTC | CASRNRGSPYEQYF
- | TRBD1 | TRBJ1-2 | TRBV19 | TGTGCCAGTACCCCGGGACAGGGCACCTATGGCTACACCTTC | CASTPGQGTYGYTF
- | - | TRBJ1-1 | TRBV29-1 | TGCAGCGTCACTTGGGAGTGGAGGGCCAGTTTGAACACTGAAGCTTTCTTT | CSVTWEWRASLNTEAFF
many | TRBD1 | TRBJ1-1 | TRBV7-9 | TGTGCCAGCAGCTCCACCGACAGGGACACTGAAGCTTTCTTT | CASSSTDRDTEAFF
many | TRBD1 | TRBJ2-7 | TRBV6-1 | TGTGCCAGTCTCCGGGACAGGGGGACCTACGAGCAGTACTTC | CASLRDRGTYEQYF
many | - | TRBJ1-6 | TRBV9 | TGTGCCAGCAGCCTTGCCACAGGCTCTGGTAATTCACCCCTCCACTTT | CASSLATGSGNSPLHF
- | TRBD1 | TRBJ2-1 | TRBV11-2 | TGTGCCAGCAGCTTAGCTTTCCGGGACAGGCATTCCAATGAGCAGTTCTTC | CASSLAFRDRHSNEQFF
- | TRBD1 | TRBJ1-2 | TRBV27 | TGTGCCAGCAGTTTCAGTCAGGGGGCGTACGGTGGCTACACCTTC | CASSFSQGAYGGYTF
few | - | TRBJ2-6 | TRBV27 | TGTGCCAGCAGTTCCATCCACGGCTGGGCTGGGGCCAACGTCCTGACTTTC | CASSSIHGWAGANVLTF
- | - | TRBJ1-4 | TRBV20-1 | TGCAGTGCTTATGGGATGCAGGAAAAACTGTTTTTT | CSAYGMQEKLFF
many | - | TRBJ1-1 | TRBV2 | TGTGCCCGATCGGTGGGAGAAACTGAAGCTTTCTTT | CARSVGETEAFF
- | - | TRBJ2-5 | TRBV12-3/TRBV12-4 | TGTGCCAGCATGGAGAGTAACCAAGAGACCCAGTACTTC | CASMESNQETQYF
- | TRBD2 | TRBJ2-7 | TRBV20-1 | TGCAGTGCTAGGCCCCGGGTTAGCGGGTACGAGCAGTACTTC | CSARPRVSGYEQYF
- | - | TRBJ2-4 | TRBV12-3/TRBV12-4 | TGTGCCAGCACCCCCGCCCGGGTAGGGCTGAAAAACATTCAGTACTTC | CASTPARVGLKNIQYF
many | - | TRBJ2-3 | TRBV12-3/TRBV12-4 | TGTGCCAGCAGTTTCACGCGCACGCAGTATTTT | CASSFTRTQYF
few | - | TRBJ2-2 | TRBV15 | TGTGCCACCAGCAGAGATTTATCGAACACCGGGGAGCTGTTTTTT | CATSRDLSNTGELFF
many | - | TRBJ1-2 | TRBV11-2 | TGTGCCAGCACCTCGACAGGCCCCTCAGCTAACTATGGCTACACCTTC | CASTSTGPSANYGYTF
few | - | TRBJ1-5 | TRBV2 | TGTGCCAGCAGTAATGCCTATAGCAATCAGCCCCAGCATTTT | CASSNAYSNQPQHF
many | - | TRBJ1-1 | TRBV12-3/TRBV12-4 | TGTGCCAGCACCCCTTTGGGTGAGGTAATCGCCGGGGAAGCTTTCTTT | CASTPLGEVIAGEAFF
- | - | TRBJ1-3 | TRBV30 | TGTGCCTGGAGTGTACCCGACAGGCTCTCTGGAAACACCATATATTTT | CAWSVPDRLSGNTIYF
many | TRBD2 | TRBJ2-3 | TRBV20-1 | TGCAGTGCTAGAGTAATCCCGGGACTAGCGGGAGAGGACACAGATACGCAGTATTTT | CSARVIPGLAGEDTDTQYF
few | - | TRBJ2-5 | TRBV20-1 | TGCAGTGCTACCTCGCCGGGGGGCCTCGAGACCCAGTACTTC | CSATSPGGLETQYF
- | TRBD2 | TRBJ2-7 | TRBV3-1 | TGTGCCAGCAGCCCACCTTGGGGACTAGCGGGAGGAATTGAGCAGTACTTC | CASSPPWGLAGGIEQYF
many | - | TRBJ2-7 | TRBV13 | TGTGCCAGCAGCTTAGTCCGACTAGGCGAGCAGTACTTC | CASSLVRLGEQYF
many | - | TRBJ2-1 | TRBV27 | TGTGCCAGCAGTTCGCGGCCGGATGAGCAGTTCTTC | CASSSRPDEQFF
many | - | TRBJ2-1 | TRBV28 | TGTGCCAGCATTCGTCAGGGAGAACAGCAGTTCTTC | CASIRQGEQQFF
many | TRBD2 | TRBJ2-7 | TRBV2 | TGTGCCAGCAGTGATTCGGGGGAGGGCACGTTAACCTACGAGCAGTACTTC | CASSDSGEGTLTYEQYF
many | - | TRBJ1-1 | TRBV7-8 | TGTGCCAGCAGCTTATCGGCCGCAAACACTGAAGCTTTCTTT | CASSLSAANTEAFF
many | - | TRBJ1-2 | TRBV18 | TGTGCCAGCTCACCGAGTGTAGACGCGGATCCCTACTATGGCTACACCTTC | CASSPSVDADPYYGYTF
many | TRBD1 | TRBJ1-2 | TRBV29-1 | TGCAGCGTTGATGAAGGACAGGGGGCGGTCGGCTACACCTTC | CSVDEGQGAVGYTF
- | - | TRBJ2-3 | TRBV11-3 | TGTGCCAGCAGCTCCCGCCGGGACGACACAGATACGCAGTATTTT | CASSSRRDDTDTQYF
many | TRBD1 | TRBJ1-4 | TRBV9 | TGTGCCAGCAGCGTACACGACAGGGATAATGAAAAACTGTTTTTT | CASSVHDRDNEKLFF
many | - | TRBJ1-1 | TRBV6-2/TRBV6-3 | TGTGCCAGCAGTTACTCGAGAGGGATGAGTCGTTCAACTTTCTTT | CASSYSRGMSRSTFF
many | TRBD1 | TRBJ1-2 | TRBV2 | TGTGCCAGCGCTTCCCTGACAGGGGAAGATTACGGCTACACCTTC | CASASLTGEDYGYTF
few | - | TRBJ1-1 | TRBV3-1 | TGTGCCAGCAGCCAAACTTCAGGGCGACATGAAGCTTTCTTT | CASSQTSGRHEAFF
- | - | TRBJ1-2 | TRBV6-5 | TGTGCCAGCAGTTACCGGGGGTATCATGGCTACACCTTC | CASSYRGYHGYTF
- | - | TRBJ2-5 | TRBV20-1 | TGCAGTGCTAGATATGGACTACTCCAAGAGACCCAGTACTTC | CSARYGLLQETQYF
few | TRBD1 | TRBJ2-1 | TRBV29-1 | TGCAGCGTTGAAGAAACGGACAGGGGGCCGTACAATGAGCAGTTCTTC | CSVEETDRGPYNEQFF
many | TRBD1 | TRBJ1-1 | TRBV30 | TGTGCCTGGAGCTGGACAGGAAACACTGAAGCTTTCTTT | CAWSWTGNTEAFF
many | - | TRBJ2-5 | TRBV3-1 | TGTGCCAGCAGCCAAGTCGTAAGGGGCAGCGTCGGCCAAGAGACCCAGTACTTC | CASSQVVRGSVGQETQYF
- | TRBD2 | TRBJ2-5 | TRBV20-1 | TGCAGTGCTAGAGAAGCGGGAGGACAAGAGACCCAGTACTTC | CSAREAGGQETQYF
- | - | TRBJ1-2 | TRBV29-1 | TGCAGCGTTGAAAAAGAAAATGGCTACGCCTTC | CSVEKENGYAF
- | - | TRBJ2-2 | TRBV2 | TGTGCCAGCAGCCAAGATCGGCGGGGACCGAACACCGGGGAGCTGTTTTTT | CASSQDRRGPNTGELFF
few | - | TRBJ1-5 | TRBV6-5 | TGTGCCAGCAGTTACAGTTCCGGAGGGACCAGCAATCAGCCCCAGCATTTT | CASSYSSGGTSNQPQHF
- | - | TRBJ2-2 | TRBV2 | TGTGCCAGCAGCGGACTTAGCGACACCGGGGAGCTGTTTTTT | CASSGLSDTGELFF
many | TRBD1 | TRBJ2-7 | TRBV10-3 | TGTGCCATCAGTGAGTGGGACAGGGGCTACGAGCAGTACTTC | CAISEWDRGYEQYF
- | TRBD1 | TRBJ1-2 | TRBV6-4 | TGTGCCAGCAGTGACGGTCAGGGGGCGCACCATGGCTACACCTTC | CASSDGQGAHHGYTF
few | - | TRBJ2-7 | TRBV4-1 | TGCGCCAGCTCCACTCGCAGGGCCTACGAGCAGTACTTC | CASSTRRAYEQYF
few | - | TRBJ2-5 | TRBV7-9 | TGTGCCAGCAGCCCTGGACAGTACCAAGAGACCCAGTACTTC | CASSPGQYQETQYF
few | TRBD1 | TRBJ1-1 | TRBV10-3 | TGTGCCATCAGACCAACAGGGGTAACTGAAGCTTTCTTT | CAIRPTGVTEAFF
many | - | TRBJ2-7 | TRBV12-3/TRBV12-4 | TGTGCCAGCAGTGGGGGGTATGGGTCCTACGAGCAGTACTTC | CASSGGYGSYEQYF
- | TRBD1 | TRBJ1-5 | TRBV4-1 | TGCGCCAGCAGCCCGCAACAGGGGAACCACAATCAGCCCCAGCATTTT | CASSPQQGNHNQPQHF